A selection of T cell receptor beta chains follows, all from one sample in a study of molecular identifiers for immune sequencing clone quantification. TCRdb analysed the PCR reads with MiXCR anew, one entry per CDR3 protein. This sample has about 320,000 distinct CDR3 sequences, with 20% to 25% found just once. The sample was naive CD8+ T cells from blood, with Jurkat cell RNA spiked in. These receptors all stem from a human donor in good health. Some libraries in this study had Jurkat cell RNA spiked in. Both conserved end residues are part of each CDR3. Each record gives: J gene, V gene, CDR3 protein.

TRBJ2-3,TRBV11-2,CASSSPGQLSDTQYF
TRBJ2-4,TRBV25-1,CASLDRQNIQYF
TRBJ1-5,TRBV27,CASSRQGYNQPRHF
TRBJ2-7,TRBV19,CASTPGQGAYEQYF
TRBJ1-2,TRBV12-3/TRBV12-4,CATGAPDPYGYTF
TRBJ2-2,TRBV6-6,CARGLSNTGELFF
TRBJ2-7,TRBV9,CASSVEAKTYEQYF
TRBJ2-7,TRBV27,CASRTQGGSYEQYF
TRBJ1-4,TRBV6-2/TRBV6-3,CASRPGAPNEKLFF
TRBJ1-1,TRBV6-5,CASGSTVYTEAFF
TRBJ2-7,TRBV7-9,CASSSLEYEQYF
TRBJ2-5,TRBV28,CASSSPPRGLGETQYF
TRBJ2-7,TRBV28,CASSSGHLNDEQYF
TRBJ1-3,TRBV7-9,CASSTTTTGQVHSGNTIYF
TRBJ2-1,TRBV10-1,CASSVNTGLDEQFF
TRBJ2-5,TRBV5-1,CASRFVGGGQETQYF
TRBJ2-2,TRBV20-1,CSAPLGLAGGGSRVVTGELFF
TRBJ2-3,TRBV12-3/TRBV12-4,CASSGLAGAPDTQYF
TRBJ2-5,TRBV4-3,CASSQEKAEQETQYF
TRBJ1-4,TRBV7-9,CASSPPAANEKLFF
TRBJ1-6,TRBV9,CASSPWEDSYNSPLHF
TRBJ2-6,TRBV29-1,CSVETGQEANVLTF
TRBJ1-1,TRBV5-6,CASSQGRHTEAFF
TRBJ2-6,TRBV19,CASSMPVGSGANVLTF
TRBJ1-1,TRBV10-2,CASSERGSEAFF
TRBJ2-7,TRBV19,CASSPGWSSYEQYF
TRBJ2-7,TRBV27,CASSFSRGYEQYF
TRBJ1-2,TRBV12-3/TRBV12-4,CASSPGTGWTYGYTF
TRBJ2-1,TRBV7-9,CASSLSWGQIDNEQFF
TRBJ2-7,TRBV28,CASQTGSRSSYEQYF
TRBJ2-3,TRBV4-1,CASSQIPPLAGGGDTQYF
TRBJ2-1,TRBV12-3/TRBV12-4,CASSLAGDEQFF
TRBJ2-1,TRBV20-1,CSARDLRTSGRMEQFF
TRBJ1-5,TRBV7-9,CASSPGVGYPQHF
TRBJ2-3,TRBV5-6,CASSHPGLASTDTQYF
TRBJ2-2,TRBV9,CASSPRDRNTGELFF
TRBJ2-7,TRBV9,CASSVDGQGADEQYF
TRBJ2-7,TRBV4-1,CASSQARATNYEQYF
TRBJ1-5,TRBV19,CASSTGHQPQHF
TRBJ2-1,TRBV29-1,CSVWREGLNEQFF
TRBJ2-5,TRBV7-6,CASSLNREANQETQYF
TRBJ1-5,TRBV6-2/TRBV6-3,CASSWGQDSNQPQHF
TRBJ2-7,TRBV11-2,CASSSGPTIYEQYF
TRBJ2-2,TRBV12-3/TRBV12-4,CASSFQGATGELFF
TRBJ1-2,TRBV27,CASGLGGAYGYTF
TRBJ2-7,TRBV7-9,CASSSGTSGSYEQYF
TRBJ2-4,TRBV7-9,CASSSYRELAKNIQYF
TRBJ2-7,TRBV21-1,CASSKVGTGNHEQYF
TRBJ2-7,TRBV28,CASRTLGLAARQGSYEQYF
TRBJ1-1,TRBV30,CAWSTGTGDPEAFF
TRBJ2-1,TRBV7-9,CASSLVGEELFF
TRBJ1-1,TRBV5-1,CASSFPGQDGEAFF
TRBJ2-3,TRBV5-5,CASSWDLTDTQYF
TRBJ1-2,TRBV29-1,CSVEDSGVYGYTF
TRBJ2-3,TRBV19,CASSIYINTDTQYF
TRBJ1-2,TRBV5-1,CASSLPGGDGYTF
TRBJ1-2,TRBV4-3,CANSQSEQPYYYGYTF
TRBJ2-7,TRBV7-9,CASSWGQGAGEQYF
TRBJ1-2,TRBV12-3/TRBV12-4,CASSPGTLYGYTF